The 16 T cell receptor beta chains below all came from one sample that was sequenced in a study of T cell changes during pregnancy in multiple sclerosis. Only in-frame clones appear in the TCRdb table, and some are missing; sequencing was by immunoSEQ multiplex PCR. The repertoire holds tens of thousands of clones, around nine tenths seen once, with about 0.36% in the top ten. The sample was CD4+ T cells from peripheral blood mononuclear cells, taken in the second trimester of pregnancy. These receptors were taken from a female donor in good health, enrolled as a control in a pregnancy study.

V and J are TRBV11-1 and TRBJ2-3; 7 bases match TRBD2. The CDR3 length is 15 residues. Germline V gives CDR1 SGHAT, CDR2 FQDESV (reference sequence). The V and J ends lost 11 bases and 1 base, in that order; junction bases with no gene match: 12. Written as DNA, the CDR3 is TGTGCCGGGGGAGGTGAGCGGGGAGGCACAGATACGCAGTATTTT. This gives the protein CAGGGERGGTDTQYF. Looking up the rest from reference TRBV11-1 and TRBJ2-3 gives the full variable domain: EAEVAQSPRYKITEKSQAVAFWCDPISGHATLYWYRQILGQGPELLVQFQDESVVDDSQLPKDRFSAERLKGVDSTLKIQPAELGDSAMYLCAGGGERGGTDTQYFGPGTRLTVL.

The V call is TRBV2, the J call TRBJ2-5; D gene uncertain. In germline, CDR1 is SNHLY, CDR2 FYNNEI. V was shortened by 5 bases and J by 5 bases, with 6 bases between the two germline ends. The CDR3 is 11 residues long. The CDR3 protein is CASSFRETQYF. The CDR3 DNA follows: TGTGCCAGCAGTTTCCGGGAGACCCAGTACTTC.

This clone was counted a few times. J is TRBJ1-3 and V is TRBV30, with D perhaps matching TRBD1 (5 bases). V gave up 4 bases and J gave up 5 bases, with 12 bases separating them. CDR3 size: 13 residues. The germline CDR1 and CDR2 sequences are GTSNPN and SVGIG (reference sequence). CDR3: CAWKHDSRNTIYF. The CDR3, as DNA: TGTGCCTGGAAACATGACAGCCGAAACACCATATATTTT.

Comments on this clone: The junction shows a germline mismatch at one end, possibly a read error. This chain joins TRBV10-1 and TRBJ2-7, with TRBD1 matching over 8 bases. This CDR3 has 14 residues. Looked up from germline, CDR1 is WNHNN and CDR2 is SYGVQD (reference sequence). CDR3 sequence: CASFKRDRTTRRIF. As DNA, the CDR3 is TGCGCCAGCTTCAAACGGGACAGGACAACCCGACGGATCTTC.

The chain employs TRBV7-2 and TRBJ2-7; unclear D gene. Germline V gives CDR1 SGHTA, CDR2 FQGNSA. The V gene lost 2 bases and the J gene lost 3 bases, with 5 bases spanning the gap. The CDR3 runs to 12 residues. CDR3 bases: TGTGCCAGCAGCTTACAGAACTACGAGCAGTACTTC. Its protein product is CASSLQNYEQYF. The variable domain in full, completed from reference TRBV7-2 and TRBJ2-7, reads GAGVSQSPSNKVTEKGKDVELRCDPISGHTALYWYRQSLGQGLEFLIYFQGNSAPDKSGLPSDRFSAERTGGSVSTLTIQRTQQEDSAVYLCASSLQNYEQYFGPGTRLTVT.

The chain carries TRBV19 and TRBJ2-2; possible D gene TRBD1, 6 bases. CDR1 and CDR2 from the germline V gene are LNHDA and SQIVND (reference sequence). V dropped 7 bases and J dropped 2 bases, with 14 bases sitting between them. The CDR3 consists of 15 residues. The CDR3 sequence: CASKPGHINTGELFF. CDR3 DNA: TGTGCCAGTAAGCCGGGACACATTAACACCGGGGAGCTGTTTTTT.

The chain couples TRBV7-6 to TRBJ2-5, with 11 bases aligning to TRBD1. V was pared by 1 base and J by 5 bases, with 6 bases of the junction left unmatched. The CDR3 consists of 16 residues. Germline V CDR1 and CDR2: SGHVS, FNYEAQ. The CDR3 DNA reads as TGTGCCAGCAGCTTAGGTGGACAGGGGGCGCGGGAGACCCAGTACTTC. It specifies CASSLGGQGARETQYF.

The chain combines TRBV4-1 with TRBJ2-5; the D gene is possibly TRBD2 (7 bases). Trimming stripped 1 base from V and 4 bases from J, with 16 bases between. The germline V gene encodes CDR1 MGHRA and CDR2 YSYEKL. This CDR3 comprises 16 residues. CDR3: CASSQGGGGTLETQYF. CDR3 sequence (DNA): TGCGCCAGCAGCCAAGGGGGAGGGGGAACTTTAGAGACCCAGTACTTC.

The J gene is TRBJ1-1, the V gene TRBV11-2, with D uncertain. Germline V gives CDR1 SGHAT, CDR2 FQNNGV. Trimming left V 1 base short and J 6 bases short, with 9 bases between. This CDR3 comprises 13 residues. The CDR3 protein is CASSLAGYPEAFF. The CDR3, as DNA: TGTGCCAGCAGCTTAGCGGGTTACCCTGAAGCTTTCTTT. Full variable domain (outside the CDR3, taken from reference TRBV11-2 and TRBJ1-1): EAGVAQSPRYKIIEKRQSVAFWCNPISGHATLYWYQQILGQGPKLLIQFQNNGVVDDSQLPKDRFSAERLKGVDSTLKIQPAKLEDSAVYLCASSLAGYPEAFFGQGTRLTVV.

The chain has TRBV5-4 and TRBJ2-3, with a possible D match to TRBD2 (6 bases). CDR3 length: 14 amino acids. CDR1 and CDR2 from the germline V gene are SGHNT and YYREEE (reference sequence). V was trimmed by 4 bases and J by 4 bases, leaving 13 bases between them. DNA of the CDR3: TGTGCCAGCAGCCCGGGGGTAGCACCAGATACGCAGTATTTT. Amino acids: CASSPGVAPDTQYF.

This clone was counted only a few times. The chain links TRBV7-2 to TRBJ1-2, with D maybe TRBD1 (5 bases). The CDR3 is made up of 12 amino acids. V lost 5 bases to trimming and J lost 2 bases, with 6 bases between them. The germline CDR1 and CDR2 sequences are SGHTA and FQGNSA. The CDR3 DNA reads as TGTGCCAGCAGCCGACAGAACTATGGCTACACCTTC. It encodes CASSRQNYGYTF.

The chain is built from TRBV9 and TRBJ1-2; D unresolved. The CDR3 runs to 12 residues. The V gene's germline CDR1 is SGDLS and CDR2 YYNGEE. V was shortened by 6 bases and J by 6 bases, with 12 bases between the two germline ends. The CDR3 region is CASTVPGDGYTF. The CDR3 nucleotides are TGTGCCAGCACCGTCCCCGGGGATGGCTACACCTTC.

The chain joins TRBV9 to TRBJ1-6; D remains ambiguous. V was pared by 4 bases and J by 7 bases, with 12 bases between. The CDR3 length is 14 residues. Germline loops: CDR1 SGDLS, CDR2 YYNGEE. CDR3 residues: CASSREEPNSPLHF. For the CDR3, the DNA is TGTGCCAGCAGCAGAGAAGAGCCAAATTCACCCCTCCACTTT.

The rearrangement uses TRBV11-3 and TRBJ2-2, with 12 bases identical to TRBD1. There are 18 residues in the CDR3. The germline gives CDR1 SGHNT, CDR2 YENEEA. V lost 5 bases and J lost 5; bases outside the gene matches: 12. The CDR3 DNA follows: TGTGCCAGCAGCCCAGCTCCCGGGACAGGGGGCAGGACCGGGGAGCTGTTTTTT. Protein sequence: CASSPAPGTGGRTGELFF. Complete variable domain (other parts from reference TRBV11-3 and TRBJ2-2): EAGVVQSPRYKIIEKKQPVAFWCNPISGHNTLYWYLQNLGQGPELLIRYENEEAVDDSQLPKDRFSAERLKGVDSTLKIQPAELGDSAVYLCASSPAPGTGGRTGELFFGEGSRLTVL.

The chain links TRBV7-2 to TRBJ1-5, with D possibly being TRBD1 (6 bases). This CDR3 has 13 residues. V dropped 5 bases and J dropped 11 bases, with 16 bases sitting between them. Germline-derived CDR1 and CDR2 are SGHTA and FQGNSA. CDR3 sequence (DNA): TGTGCCAGCAGCCAGACAGGACCCGCGGCCCAGCATTTT. Encoded protein: CASSQTGPAAQHF.

V gene TRBV2 combines with J gene TRBJ2-1; 7 nucleotides line up with TRBD1. V was clipped by 5 bases and J by 8 bases; unmatched bases: 12. This CDR3 has 15 amino acids. Germline V gene sequence: CDR1 SNHLY, CDR2 FYNNEI. As DNA, the CDR3 is TGTGCCAGCAGTATCCGGGACAGCCTCAGGGATGAGCAGTTCTTC. It codes for CASSIRDSLRDEQFF.